This is a list of T cell receptor beta chains from one sample in a study of blood T cell repertoires in COVID-19. Assay: immunoSEQ multiplex PCR; the TCRdb copy retains only in-frame clones and omits some. The sample has about 240,000 clones; 82% are singletons. The sequencing sample was made of peripheral blood. The receptor set was obtained from a woman aged 60-70 years with active or convalescent COVID-19. The CDR3 runs from the conserved cysteine through the conserved F or W. Only part of the rows carry a size: once, few, many, or a class if the clone is expanded.

j_call: TRBJ2-7
cdr3_length: 13
v_call: TRBV19
clone_size: NA
cdr3_aa: CASSRGGAYEQYF

j_call: TRBJ1-1
cdr3_length: 16
v_call: TRBV7-6
clone_size: NA
cdr3_aa: CASSSRPTGVNTEAFF

j_call: TRBJ1-5
cdr3_length: 14
v_call: TRBV6-6
clone_size: NA
cdr3_aa: CASSVTGGSQPQHF

j_call: TRBJ2-7
cdr3_length: 15
v_call: TRBV2
clone_size: NA
cdr3_aa: CASSDKLGAIYEQYF

j_call: TRBJ1-1
cdr3_length: 13
v_call: TRBV11-2
clone_size: NA
cdr3_aa: CASSPLDSRQAFF

j_call: TRBJ1-5
cdr3_length: 14
v_call: TRBV19
clone_size: NA
cdr3_aa: CASSATGGNQPQHF

j_call: TRBJ1-3
cdr3_length: 16
v_call: TRBV3-1/TRBV3-2
clone_size: NA
cdr3_aa: CASSPLGRARGNTIYF

j_call: TRBJ1-2
cdr3_length: 13
v_call: TRBV10-3
clone_size: once
cdr3_aa: CATNRDREPGYTF

j_call: TRBJ2-3
cdr3_length: 19
v_call: TRBV14
clone_size: NA
cdr3_aa: CASSQGERGVLRNTDTQYF

j_call: TRBJ1-1
cdr3_length: 14
v_call: TRBV2
clone_size: NA
cdr3_aa: CASKGSSDYTEAFF

j_call: TRBJ2-3
cdr3_length: 20
v_call: TRBV9
clone_size: NA
cdr3_aa: CASSHSMGLAGGRGTDTQYF

j_call: TRBJ1-2
cdr3_length: 13
v_call: TRBV28
clone_size: NA
cdr3_aa: CASTQGLSYGYTF

j_call: TRBJ1-4
cdr3_length: 14
v_call: TRBV30
clone_size: NA
cdr3_aa: CAWSVGAGDEKLFF

j_call: TRBJ1-2
cdr3_length: 13
v_call: TRBV28
clone_size: NA
cdr3_aa: CASLGRILYGYTF

j_call: TRBJ2-1
cdr3_length: 15
v_call: TRBV19
clone_size: NA
cdr3_aa: CASRKDRDFSNEQFF

j_call: TRBJ1-2
cdr3_length: 12
v_call: TRBV7-8
clone_size: NA
cdr3_aa: CASSSTYYGYTF

j_call: TRBJ1-4
cdr3_length: 13
v_call: TRBV29-1
clone_size: NA
cdr3_aa: CSVPGSENEKLFF

j_call: TRBJ1-6
cdr3_length: 15
v_call: TRBV2
clone_size: NA
cdr3_aa: CASSGDGLASSPLHF

j_call: TRBJ2-3
cdr3_length: 15
v_call: TRBV30
clone_size: NA
cdr3_aa: CAWSAGRGFTDTQYF

j_call: TRBJ1-1
cdr3_length: 15
v_call: TRBV6-5
clone_size: NA
cdr3_aa: CASSLLGVANTEAFF

j_call: TRBJ1-2
cdr3_length: 16
v_call: TRBV21-1
clone_size: few
cdr3_aa: CASSKALWDRPYGYTF

j_call: TRBJ1-3
cdr3_length: 15
v_call: TRBV7-8
clone_size: NA
cdr3_aa: CASSGRTGSGNTIYF